The table lists the clone carrying this T cell receptor (beta chain) with a count of one. The antigen remains undetermined. Unique molecular identifiers were carried by the TCR beta cDNA libraries. TCRdb re-called the PCR reads through MiXCR, storing one row per CDR3 protein. The sample shows 350,000 to 450,000 distinct CDR3 sequences, 30% to 45% of them seen only once. Germline CDR1 MDHEN, CDR2 SYDVKM. The V gene lost 6 bases and the J gene lost 2 bases, with 10 bases spanning the gap. The CDR3 runs 13 residues. These data belong to a study of post-analysis software for immune sequencing data. Overall study findings and caveats: With TRBV5-6, TRBV5-1 and TRBV20-1 included, 5 or 6 TRBV segments were more frequent in patients than in controls. Under the F measure, samples that were prepared in one batch clustered strongly together. Normalized Chao1 diversity was significantly reduced in patients versus controls.

The TCR originated in a girl aged 10 to 17 with multiple sclerosis. The chain carries TRBV28 and TRBJ1-2; D gene ambiguous. The sequenced material came from blood. The DNA of the CDR3 is TGTGCCAGCAGAGGGTTAATAAACTATGGCTACACCTTC. Amino acids: CASRGLINYGYTF.